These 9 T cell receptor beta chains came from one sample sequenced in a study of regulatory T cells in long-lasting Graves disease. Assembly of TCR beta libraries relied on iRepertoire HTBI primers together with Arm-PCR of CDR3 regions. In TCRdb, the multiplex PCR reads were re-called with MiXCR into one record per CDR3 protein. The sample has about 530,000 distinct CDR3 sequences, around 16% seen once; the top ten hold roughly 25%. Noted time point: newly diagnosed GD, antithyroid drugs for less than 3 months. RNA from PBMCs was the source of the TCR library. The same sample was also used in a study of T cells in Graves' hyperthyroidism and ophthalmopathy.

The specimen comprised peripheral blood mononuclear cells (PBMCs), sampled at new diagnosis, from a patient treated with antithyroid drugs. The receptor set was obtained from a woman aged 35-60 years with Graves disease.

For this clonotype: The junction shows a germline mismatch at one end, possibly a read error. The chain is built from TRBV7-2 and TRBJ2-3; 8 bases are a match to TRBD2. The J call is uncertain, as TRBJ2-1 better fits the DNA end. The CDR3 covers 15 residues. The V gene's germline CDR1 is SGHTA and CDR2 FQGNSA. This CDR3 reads CASSLVAGGFNKQFF. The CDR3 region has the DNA TGTGCCAGCAGCTTAGTGGCGGGGGGATTCAATAAGCAGTTCTTC.

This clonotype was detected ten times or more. This chain's CDR3 is CATSGLAGPISYNEQFF. The CDR3 coding sequence is TGTGCCACCTCGGGACTAGCGGGACCAATCTCCTACAATGAGCAGTTCTTC. J is TRBJ2-1 and V is TRBV7-2; the match to TRBD2 covers 13 bases. This CDR3 contains 17 residues. CDR1 is SGHTA, CDR2 FQGNSA, per germline. After removal of 10 bases from V and 0 bases from J, the junction contained 9 bases not matched to a gene.

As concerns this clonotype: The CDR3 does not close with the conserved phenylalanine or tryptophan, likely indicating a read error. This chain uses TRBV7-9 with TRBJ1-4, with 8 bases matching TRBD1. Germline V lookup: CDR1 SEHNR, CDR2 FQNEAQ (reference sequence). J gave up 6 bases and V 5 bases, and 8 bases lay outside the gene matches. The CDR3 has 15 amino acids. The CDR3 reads CASSVRQGPDEKLFL. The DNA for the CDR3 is TGTGCCAGCAGCGTTCGACAGGGGCCTGATGAAAAACTGTTTCTT.

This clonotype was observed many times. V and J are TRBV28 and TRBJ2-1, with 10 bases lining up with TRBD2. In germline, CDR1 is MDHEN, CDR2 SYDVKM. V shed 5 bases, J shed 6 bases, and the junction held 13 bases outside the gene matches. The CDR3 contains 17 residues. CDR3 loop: CASSHLGGAGGPNEQFF. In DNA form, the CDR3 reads TGTGCCAGCAGTCACCTGGGCGGAGCGGGGGGGCCCAATGAGCAGTTCTTC.

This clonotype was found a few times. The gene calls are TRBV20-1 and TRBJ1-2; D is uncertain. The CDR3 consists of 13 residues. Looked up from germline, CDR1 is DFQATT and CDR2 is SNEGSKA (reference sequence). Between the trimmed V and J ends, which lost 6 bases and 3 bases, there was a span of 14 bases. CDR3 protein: CSAPEEGDYGYTF. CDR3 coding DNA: TGCAGTGCCCCGGAGGAAGGCGACTATGGCTACACCTTC.

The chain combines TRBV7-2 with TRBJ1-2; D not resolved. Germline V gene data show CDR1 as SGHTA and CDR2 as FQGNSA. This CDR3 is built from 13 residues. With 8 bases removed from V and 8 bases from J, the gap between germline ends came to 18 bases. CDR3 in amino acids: CASASPGGEGYTF. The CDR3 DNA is TGTGCCAGCGCCAGTCCTGGAGGTGAGGGCTACACCTTC.

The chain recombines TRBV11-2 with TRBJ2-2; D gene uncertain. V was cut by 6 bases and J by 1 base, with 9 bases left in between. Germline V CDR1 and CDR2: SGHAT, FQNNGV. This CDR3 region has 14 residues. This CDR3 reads CASRKTGNTGELFF. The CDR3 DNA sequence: TGTGCCAGCAGAAAAACGGGGAACACCGGGGAGCTGTTTTTT.

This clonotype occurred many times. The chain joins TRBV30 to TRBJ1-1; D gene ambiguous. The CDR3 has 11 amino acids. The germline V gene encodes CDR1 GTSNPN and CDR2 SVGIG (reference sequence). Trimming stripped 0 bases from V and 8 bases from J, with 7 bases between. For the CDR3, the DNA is TGTGCCTGGAGTGTAACCAGCGAAGCTTTCTTT. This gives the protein CAWSVTSEAFF.

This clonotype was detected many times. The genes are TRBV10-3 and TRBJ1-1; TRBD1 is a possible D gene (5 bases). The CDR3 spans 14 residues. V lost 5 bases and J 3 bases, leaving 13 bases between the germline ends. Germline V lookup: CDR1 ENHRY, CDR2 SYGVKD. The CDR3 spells CAISTTGTDTEAFF. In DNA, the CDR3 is TGTGCCATCAGTACTACCGGGACCGACACTGAAGCTTTCTTT.